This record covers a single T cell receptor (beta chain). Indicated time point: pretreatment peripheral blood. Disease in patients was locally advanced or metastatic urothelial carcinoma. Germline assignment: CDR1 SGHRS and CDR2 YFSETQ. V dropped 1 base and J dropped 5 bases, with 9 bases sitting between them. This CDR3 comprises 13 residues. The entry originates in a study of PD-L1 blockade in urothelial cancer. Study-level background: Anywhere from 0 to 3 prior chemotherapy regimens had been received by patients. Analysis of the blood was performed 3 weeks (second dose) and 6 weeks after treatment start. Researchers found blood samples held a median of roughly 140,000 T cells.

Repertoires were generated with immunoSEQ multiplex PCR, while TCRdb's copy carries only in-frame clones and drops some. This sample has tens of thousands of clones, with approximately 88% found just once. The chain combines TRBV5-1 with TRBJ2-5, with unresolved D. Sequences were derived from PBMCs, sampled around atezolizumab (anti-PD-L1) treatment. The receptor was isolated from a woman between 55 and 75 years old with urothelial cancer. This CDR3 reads CASSLWSQETQYF. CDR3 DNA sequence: TGCGCCAGCAGCTTGTGGTCCCAGGAGACCCAGTACTTC.